This T cell receptor (beta chain) was observed in a study of identical twins. A template switching step contributed a universal primer site, while unique molecular identifiers were present in the cDNA. MiXCR, applied by TCRdb to the 5' RACE reads, yields one record per CDR3 protein. The profile shows 100,000 or so distinct CDR3 sequences, around 5.5% of them singletons. The ends lost 7 bases at V and 4 bases at J; junction bases unmatched: 18. The CDR3 totals 18 residues. This receptor was taken from a woman aged 50 to 60 in good health. The sequenced material came from memory T cells sorted from blood. The gene calls are TRBV12-3 or TRBV12-4 and TRBJ2-3; TRBD2 matches 9 bases. CDR3 amino acids: CASTQRGVAGALSDTQYF. Written as DNA, the CDR3 is TGTGCCAGCACCCAACGGGGGGTAGCGGGAGCATTGTCAGATACGCAGTATTTT.